A single sample is the source of the 2 T cell receptor beta chains below, sequenced in a study of blood T cell repertoires in COVID-19. Clones were read by immunoSEQ multiplex PCR, and TCRdb kept only the in-frame ones, dropping some. The sample consists of 150,000 or so clones, roughly 81% of them appearing once. Sequencing was performed on peripheral blood. The receptors were gathered from a woman aged 45 to 65 with COVID-19, enrolled during active disease.

V gene TRBV5-1 combines with J gene TRBJ1-6, with 8 bases identical to TRBD1. Per the germline V gene, CDR1 is SGHRS and CDR2 is YFSETQ. With 2 bases clipped from V and 6 bases from J, the junction kept 4 bases outside the gene matches. There are 15 residues in the CDR3. CDR3 sequence: CASSFSGGLNSPLHF. DNA of the CDR3: TGCGCCAGCAGCTTTTCAGGGGGCCTTAATTCACCCCTCCACTTT.

The chain carries TRBV5-4 and TRBJ2-3; TRBD2 might be the D (6 bases). CDR1 and CDR2 (germline): SGHNT, YYREEE (reference sequence). This CDR3 spans 15 amino acids. Deletions cut 3 bases from V and 0 bases from J, with 11 bases between. CDR3 sequence (DNA): TGTGCCAGCAGCTGGGCCGGGACTAGCACAGATACGCAGTATTTT. Its protein is CASSWAGTSTDTQYF.